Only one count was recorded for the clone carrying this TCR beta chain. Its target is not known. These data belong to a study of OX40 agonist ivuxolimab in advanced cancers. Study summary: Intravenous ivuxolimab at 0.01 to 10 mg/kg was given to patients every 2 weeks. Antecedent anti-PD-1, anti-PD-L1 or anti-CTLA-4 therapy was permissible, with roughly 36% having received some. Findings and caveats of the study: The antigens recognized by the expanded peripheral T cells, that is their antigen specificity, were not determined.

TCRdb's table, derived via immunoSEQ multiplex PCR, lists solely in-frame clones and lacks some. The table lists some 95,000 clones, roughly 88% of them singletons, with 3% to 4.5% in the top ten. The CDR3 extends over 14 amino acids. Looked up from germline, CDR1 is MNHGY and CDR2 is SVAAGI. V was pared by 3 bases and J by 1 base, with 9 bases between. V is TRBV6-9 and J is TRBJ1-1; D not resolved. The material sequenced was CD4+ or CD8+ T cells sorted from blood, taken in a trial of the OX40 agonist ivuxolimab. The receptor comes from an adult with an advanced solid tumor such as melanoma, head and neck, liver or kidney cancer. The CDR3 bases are TGTGCCAGCAGTTACTCGACGGGGAACACTGAAGCTTTCTTT. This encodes CASSYSTGNTEAFF.